This T cell receptor beta chain comes out of a study of shared clonotypes between healthy human individuals. General study results and limits: Clonotypes shared by all four sorted-subset donors had higher generation probabilities than non-shared clonotypes.

The genomic DNA of each subset was split evenly across several immunoSEQ plates. Original processing notes: In the immunoSEQ data, sequences were junction-only and lacked quality scores, so filtering differed. This table comes from immunoSEQ multiplex PCR, and its TCRdb copy is limited to in-frame clones, with some not included. V, J and clone size reflect that table, while D and trimming were determined from the DNA. The table lists some 2 million clones, about 95% of them singletons. This clone was counted a few times. The antigen remains undetermined. CD8 cells regarded as naive lacked CD45RO, were positively chosen for CCR7, and omitted terminally differentiated effector memory CD45RA+ cells. Study donors comprised healthy, HIV-negative adults devoid of recent acute infection or vaccination. CDR3 length equals 17 residues. The ends lost 5 bases at V and 5 bases at J; junction bases unmatched: 16. The germline CDR1 and CDR2 sequences are SGHVS and FQNEAQ.

This TCR came from a man in his late teens or twenties in good health. V is TRBV7-8 and J is TRBJ2-5; TRBD2 matches 8 bases. The specimen was naive CD8+ T cells sorted from blood. CDR3 in DNA: TGTGCCAGCAGCCCTATCCCGGGAGCGGGAGTTCGGGAGACCCAGTACTTC. Translating it yields CASSPIPGAGVRETQYF.